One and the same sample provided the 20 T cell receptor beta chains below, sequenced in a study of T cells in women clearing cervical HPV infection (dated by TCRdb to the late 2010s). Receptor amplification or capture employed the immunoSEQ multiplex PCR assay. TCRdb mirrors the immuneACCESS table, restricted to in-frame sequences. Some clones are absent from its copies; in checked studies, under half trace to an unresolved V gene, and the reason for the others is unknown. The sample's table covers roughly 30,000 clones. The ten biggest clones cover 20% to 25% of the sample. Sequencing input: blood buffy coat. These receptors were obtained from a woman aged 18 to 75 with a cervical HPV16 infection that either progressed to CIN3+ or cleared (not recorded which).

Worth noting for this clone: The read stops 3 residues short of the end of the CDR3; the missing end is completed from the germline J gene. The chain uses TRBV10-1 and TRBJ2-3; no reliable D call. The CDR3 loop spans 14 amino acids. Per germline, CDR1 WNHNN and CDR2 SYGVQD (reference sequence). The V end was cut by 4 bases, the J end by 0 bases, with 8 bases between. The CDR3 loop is CASSASRSTDTQYF. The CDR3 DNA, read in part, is TGCGCCAGCAGTGCCAGCAGGAGCACAGATACG.

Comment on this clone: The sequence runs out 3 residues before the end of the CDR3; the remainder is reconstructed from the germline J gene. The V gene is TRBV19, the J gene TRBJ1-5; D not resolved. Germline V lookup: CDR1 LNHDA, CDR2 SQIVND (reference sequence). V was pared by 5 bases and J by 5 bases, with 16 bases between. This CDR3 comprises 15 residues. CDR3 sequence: CASSRATPTDQPQHF. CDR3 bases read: TGTGCCAGTAGTCGAGCGACCCCCACCGATCAGCCC.

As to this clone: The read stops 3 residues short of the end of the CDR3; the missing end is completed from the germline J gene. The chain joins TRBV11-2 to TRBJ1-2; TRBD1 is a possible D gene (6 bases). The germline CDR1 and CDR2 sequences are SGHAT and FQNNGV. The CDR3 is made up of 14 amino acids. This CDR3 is CASSLWDTSLGYTF. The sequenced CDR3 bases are TGTGCCAGCAGCTTATGGGACACGTCTTTGGGC.

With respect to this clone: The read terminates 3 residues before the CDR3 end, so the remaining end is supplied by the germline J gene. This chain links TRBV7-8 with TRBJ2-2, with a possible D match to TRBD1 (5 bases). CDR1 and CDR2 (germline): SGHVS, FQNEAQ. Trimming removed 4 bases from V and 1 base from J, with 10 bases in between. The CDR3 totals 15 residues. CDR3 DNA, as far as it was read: TGTGCCAGCAGCTACTACACAGGGAACACCGGGGAG. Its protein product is CASSYYTGNTGE. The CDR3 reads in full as CASSYYTGNTGELFF.

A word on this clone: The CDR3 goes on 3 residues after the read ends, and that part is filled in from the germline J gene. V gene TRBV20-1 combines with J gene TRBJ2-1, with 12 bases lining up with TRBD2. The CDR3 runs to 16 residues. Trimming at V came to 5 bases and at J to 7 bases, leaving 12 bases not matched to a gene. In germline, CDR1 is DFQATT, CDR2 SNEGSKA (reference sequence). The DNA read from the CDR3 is TGCAGTGCTCCACTCCCGACTAGCGGGAGTAGAAATGAG. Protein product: CSAPLPTSGSRNE. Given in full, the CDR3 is CSAPLPTSGSRNEQFF.

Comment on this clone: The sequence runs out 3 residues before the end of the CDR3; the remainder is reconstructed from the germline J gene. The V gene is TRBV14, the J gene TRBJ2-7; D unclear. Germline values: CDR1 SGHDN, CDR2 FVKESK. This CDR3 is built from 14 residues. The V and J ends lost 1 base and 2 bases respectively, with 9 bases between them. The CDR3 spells CASSQVLLPYEQYF. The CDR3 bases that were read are TGTGCCAGCAGCCAAGTCTTACTTCCCTACGAG.

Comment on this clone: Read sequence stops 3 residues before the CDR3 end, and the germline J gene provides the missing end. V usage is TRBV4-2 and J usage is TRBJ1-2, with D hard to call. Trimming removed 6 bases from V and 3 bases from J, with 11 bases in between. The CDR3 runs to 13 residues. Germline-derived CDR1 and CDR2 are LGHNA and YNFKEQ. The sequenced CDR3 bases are TGTGCCAGCAGTCTCTGGTCGGACTATGGC. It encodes CASSLWSDYG. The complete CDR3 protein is CASSLWSDYGYTF.

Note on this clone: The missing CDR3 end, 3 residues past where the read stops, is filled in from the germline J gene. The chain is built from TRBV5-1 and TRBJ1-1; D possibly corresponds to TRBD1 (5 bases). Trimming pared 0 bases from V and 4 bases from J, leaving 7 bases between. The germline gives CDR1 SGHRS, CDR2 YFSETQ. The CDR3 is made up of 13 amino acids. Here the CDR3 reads CASSLGQSTEAFF. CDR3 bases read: TGCGCCAGCAGCTTGGGACAGAGCACTGAA. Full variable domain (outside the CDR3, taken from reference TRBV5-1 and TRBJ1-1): KAGVTQTPRYLIKTRGQQVTLSCSPISGHRSVSWYQQTPGQGLQFLFEYFSETQRNKGNFPGRFSGRQFSNSRSEMNVSTLELGDSALYLCASSLGQSTEAFFGQGTRLTVV.

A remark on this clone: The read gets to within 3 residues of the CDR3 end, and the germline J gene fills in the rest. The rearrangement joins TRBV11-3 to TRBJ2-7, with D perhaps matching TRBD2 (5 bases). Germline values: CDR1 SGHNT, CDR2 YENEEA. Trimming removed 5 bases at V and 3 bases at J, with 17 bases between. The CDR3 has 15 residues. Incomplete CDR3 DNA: TGTGCCAGCAGCCTGGACTCCTATAAATACTACGAG. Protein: CASSLDSYKYYE. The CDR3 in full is CASSLDSYKYYEQYF.

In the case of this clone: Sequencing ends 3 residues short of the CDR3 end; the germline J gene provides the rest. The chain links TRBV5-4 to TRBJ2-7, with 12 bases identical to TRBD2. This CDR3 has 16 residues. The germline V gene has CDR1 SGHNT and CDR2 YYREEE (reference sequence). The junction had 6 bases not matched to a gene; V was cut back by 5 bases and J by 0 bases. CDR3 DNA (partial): TGTGCCAGCAGTAAACTGACTAGCGGGAGCTCCTACGAG. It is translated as CASSKLTSGSSYE. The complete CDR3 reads CASSKLTSGSSYEQYF.

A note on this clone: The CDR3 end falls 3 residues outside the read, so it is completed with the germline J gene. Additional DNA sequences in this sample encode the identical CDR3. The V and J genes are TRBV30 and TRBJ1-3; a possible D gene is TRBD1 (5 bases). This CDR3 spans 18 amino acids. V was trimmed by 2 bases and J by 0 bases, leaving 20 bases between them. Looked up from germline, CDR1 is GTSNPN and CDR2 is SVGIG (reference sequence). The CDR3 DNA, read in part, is TGTGCCTGGAGTACTGGCGGGAGGGGACTAAACTCTGGAAACACC. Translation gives CAWSTGGRGLNSGNT. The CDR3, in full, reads CAWSTGGRGLNSGNTIYF.

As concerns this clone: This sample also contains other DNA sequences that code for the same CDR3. CDR3 DNA (partial): TGTGCCTGCCAGACAGGCTCTGGAAACACC. It is translated as CACQTGSGNT. The CDR3 reads in full as CACQTGSGNTIYF. The genes are TRBV30 and TRBJ1-3, with D maybe TRBD1 (6 bases). Read coverage stops 3 residues before the CDR3 terminus; the germline J gene supplies the remainder. Germline V gene lookup returns CDR1 GTSNPN and CDR2 SVGIG (reference sequence). The ends were cut back, 6 bases at V and 0 bases at J, with 9 bases in the middle. This CDR3 comprises 13 residues.

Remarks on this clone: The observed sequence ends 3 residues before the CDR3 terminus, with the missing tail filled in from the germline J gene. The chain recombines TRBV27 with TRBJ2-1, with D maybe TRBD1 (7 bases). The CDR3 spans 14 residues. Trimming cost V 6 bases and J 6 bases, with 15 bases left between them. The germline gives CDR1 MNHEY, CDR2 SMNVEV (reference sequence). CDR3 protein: CASSNQGGFNEQFF. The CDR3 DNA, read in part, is TGTGCCAGCAGCAATCAGGGGGGCTTCAATGAG.

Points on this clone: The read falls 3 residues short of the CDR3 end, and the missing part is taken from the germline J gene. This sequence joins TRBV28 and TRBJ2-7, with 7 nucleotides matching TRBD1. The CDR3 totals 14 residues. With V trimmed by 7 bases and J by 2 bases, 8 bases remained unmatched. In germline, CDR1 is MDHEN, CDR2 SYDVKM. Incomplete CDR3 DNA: TGTGCCAGCACCCAAGGGGGCGTAGCCTACGAG. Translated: CASTQGGVAYE. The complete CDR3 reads CASTQGGVAYEQYF.

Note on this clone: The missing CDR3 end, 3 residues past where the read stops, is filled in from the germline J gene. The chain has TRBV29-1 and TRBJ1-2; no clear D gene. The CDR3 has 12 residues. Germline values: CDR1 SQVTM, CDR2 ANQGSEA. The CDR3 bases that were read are TGCAGCGTGCGATCTCTCACTCCAGGC. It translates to CSVRSLTPG. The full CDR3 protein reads CSVRSLTPGYTF.

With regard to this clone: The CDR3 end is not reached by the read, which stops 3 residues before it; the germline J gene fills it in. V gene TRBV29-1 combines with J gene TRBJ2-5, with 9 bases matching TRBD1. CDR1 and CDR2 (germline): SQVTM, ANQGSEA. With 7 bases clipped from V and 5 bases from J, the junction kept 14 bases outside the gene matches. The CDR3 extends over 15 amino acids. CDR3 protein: CSADATGGLGETQYF. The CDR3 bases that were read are TGCAGCGCTGACGCCACAGGGGGCCTCGGGGAGACC.

The DNA read from the CDR3 is TGTGCCAGCAGTGAAGGAAATAGCAATCAGCCG. As protein: CASSEGNSNQP. From start to end, the CDR3 is CASSEGNSNQPQYF. The chain has TRBV6-1 and TRBJ2-3; D ambiguous. Read data end 3 residues before the CDR3 end; the end is taken from the germline J gene. Germline V CDR1 and CDR2: MNHNS, SASEGT. The CDR3 is 14 residues long.

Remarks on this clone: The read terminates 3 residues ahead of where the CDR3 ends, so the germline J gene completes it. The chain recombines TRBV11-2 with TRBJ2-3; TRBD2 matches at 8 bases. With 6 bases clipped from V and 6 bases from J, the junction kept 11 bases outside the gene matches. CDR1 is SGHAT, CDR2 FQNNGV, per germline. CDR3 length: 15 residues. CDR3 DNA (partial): TGTGCCAGCAGTTCTCCCGGGACTAGAGGGGATACG. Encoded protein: CASSSPGTRGDT. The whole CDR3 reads CASSSPGTRGDTQYF.

The sequenced part of the CDR3 DNA is TGTGCCAGCTCACCGCCCCTAGGGGGAGGGATCAATGAC. This translates into CASSPPLGGGIND. The full CDR3 sequence reads CASSPPLGGGINDYTF. This chain links TRBV18 with TRBJ1-2; maybe TRBD1 (6 bases). The read terminates 3 residues ahead of where the CDR3 ends, so the germline J gene completes it. Germline V gives CDR1 KGHSH, CDR2 LQKENI. The CDR3 has 16 amino acids.

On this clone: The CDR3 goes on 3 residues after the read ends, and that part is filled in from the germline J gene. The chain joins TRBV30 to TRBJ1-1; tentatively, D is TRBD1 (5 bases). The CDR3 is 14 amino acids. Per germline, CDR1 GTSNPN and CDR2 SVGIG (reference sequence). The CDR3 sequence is CAWSEPPGAGGAFF. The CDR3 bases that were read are TGTGCCTGGAGCGAACCCCCCGGGGCGGGGGGA.